Sequencing of this T cell receptor (beta chain) was carried out in a study of radiation and T cells in renal cell carcinoma. Whole-study results and caveats: Top tumor clonotypes rose in blood 2 weeks post-radiation, then contracted.

With V trimmed by 1 base and J by 3 bases, 9 bases remained unmatched. The CDR3 contains 16 residues. About this clone itself: Antigen unknown.

Sequenced by immunoSEQ multiplex PCR; TCRdb stores in-frame clones only, minus some. The sample lists about 77,000 clones, around 78% seen once, with about 2.5% in the top ten. Stated time point: blood 4 weeks post-SBRT, at nephrectomy. Treatment described: 15 Gy SBRT to primary tumor, nephrectomy 4 weeks later. Nephrectomy followed 15 Gy stereotactic body radiation by 4 weeks. After SBRT, blood was collected at 2 and 4 weeks, plus baseline. The sequence was collected from a woman aged 60-70 years with renal cell carcinoma. The specimen comprised blood, sampled from a patient whose treatment included radiotherapy and nephrectomy. The chain links TRBV6-7 to TRBJ2-7, with TRBD2 matching over 7 bases. TRBV6-7 is an ORF, with its function uncertain. CDR3 sequence reads: CASSYWKGRVDYEQYF. The CDR3 bases are TGTGCCAGCAGTTACTGGAAGGGGAGGGTAGACTACGAGCAGTACTTC.